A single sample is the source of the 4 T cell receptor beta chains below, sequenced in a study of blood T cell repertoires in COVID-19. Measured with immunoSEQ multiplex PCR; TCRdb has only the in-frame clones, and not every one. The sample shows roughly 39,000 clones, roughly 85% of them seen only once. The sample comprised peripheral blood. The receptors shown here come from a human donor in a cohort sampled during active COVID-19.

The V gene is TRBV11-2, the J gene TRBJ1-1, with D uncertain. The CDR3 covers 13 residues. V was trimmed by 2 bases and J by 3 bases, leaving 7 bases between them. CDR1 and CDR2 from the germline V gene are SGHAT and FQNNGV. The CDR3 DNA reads TGTGCCAGCAGCTTACGGGAGGACACTGAAGCTTTCTTT. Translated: CASSLREDTEAFF. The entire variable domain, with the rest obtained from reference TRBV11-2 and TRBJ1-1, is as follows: EAGVAQSPRYKIIEKRQSVAFWCNPISGHATLYWYQQILGQGPKLLIQFQNNGVVDDSQLPKDRFSAERLKGVDSTLKIQPAKLEDSAVYLCASSLREDTEAFFGQGTRLTVV.

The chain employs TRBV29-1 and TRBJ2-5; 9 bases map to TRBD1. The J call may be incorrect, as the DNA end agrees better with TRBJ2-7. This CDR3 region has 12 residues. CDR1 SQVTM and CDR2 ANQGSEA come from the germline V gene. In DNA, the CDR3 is TGCAGCGTTGAAGGGACAGGGGTCGAGCAGTACTTC. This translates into CSVEGTGVEQYF.

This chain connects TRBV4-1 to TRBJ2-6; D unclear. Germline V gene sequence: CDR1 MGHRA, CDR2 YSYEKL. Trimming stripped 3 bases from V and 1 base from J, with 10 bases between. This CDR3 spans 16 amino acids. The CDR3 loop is CASSHRGGSGANVLTF. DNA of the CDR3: TGCGCCAGCAGCCACCGAGGTGGGTCTGGGGCCAACGTCCTGACTTTC.

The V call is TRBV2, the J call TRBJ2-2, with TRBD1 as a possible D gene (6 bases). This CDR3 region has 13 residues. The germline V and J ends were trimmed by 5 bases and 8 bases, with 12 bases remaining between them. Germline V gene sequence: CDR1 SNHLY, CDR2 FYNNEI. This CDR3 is CASSRTAPGELFF. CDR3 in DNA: TGTGCCAGCAGTCGGACAGCCCCTGGGGAGCTGTTTTTT.